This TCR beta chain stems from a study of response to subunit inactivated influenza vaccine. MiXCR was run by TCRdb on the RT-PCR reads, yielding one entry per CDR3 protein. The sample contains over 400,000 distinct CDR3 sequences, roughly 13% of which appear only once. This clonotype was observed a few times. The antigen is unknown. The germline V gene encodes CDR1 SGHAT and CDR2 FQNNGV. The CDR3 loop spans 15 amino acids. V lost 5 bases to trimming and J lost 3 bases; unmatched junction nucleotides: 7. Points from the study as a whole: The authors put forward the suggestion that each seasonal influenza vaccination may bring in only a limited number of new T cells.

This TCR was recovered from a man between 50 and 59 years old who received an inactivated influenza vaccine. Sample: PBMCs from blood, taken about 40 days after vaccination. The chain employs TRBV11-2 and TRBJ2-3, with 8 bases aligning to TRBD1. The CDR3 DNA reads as TGTGCCAGCAGCGTGGACAGGGATTGGACAGATACGCAGTATTTT. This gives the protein CASSVDRDWTDTQYF.